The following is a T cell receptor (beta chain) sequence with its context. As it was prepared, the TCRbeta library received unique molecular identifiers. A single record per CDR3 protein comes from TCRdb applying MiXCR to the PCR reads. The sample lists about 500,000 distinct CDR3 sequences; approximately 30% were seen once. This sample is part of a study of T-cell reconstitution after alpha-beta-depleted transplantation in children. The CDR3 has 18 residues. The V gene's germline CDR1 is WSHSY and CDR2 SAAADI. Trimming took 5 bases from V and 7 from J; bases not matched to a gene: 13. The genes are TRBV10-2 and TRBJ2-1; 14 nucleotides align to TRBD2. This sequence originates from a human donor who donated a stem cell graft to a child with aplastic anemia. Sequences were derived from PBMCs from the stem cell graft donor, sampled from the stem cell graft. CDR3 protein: CASSMTSGRGKAGNEQFF. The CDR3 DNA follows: TGCGCCAGCAGTATGACTAGCGGGAGGGGCAAGGCGGGAAATGAGCAGTTCTTC.